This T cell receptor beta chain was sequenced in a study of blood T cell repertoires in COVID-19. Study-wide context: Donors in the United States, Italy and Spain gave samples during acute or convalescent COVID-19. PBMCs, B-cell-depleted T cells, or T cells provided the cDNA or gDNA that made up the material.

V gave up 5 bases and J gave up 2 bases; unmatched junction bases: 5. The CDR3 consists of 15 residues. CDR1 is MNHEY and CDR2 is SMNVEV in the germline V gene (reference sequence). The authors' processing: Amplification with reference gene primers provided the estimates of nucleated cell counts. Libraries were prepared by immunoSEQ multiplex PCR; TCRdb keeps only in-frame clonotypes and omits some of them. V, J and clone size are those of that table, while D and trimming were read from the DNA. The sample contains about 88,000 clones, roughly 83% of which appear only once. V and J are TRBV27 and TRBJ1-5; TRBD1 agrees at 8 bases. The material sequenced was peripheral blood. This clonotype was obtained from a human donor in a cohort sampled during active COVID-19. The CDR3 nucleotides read TGTGCCAGCAGTGCAGGGGGCGCCGGCAATCAGCCCCAGCATTTT. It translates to CASSAGGAGNQPQHF.